These T cell receptor beta chains were read from a single sample in a study of beta chain features in type 1 diabetes. Profiling relied on immunoSEQ multiplex PCR, and the TCRdb table lists in-frame clones only, not all of them. This table has under 150,000 clones, around 15% appearing once. Specimen: central memory CD4+ T cells from blood. Every receptor here comes from a young man with type 1 diabetes. CDR3s include the opening cysteine and the closing phenylalanine or tryptophan. The D gene is left open where the match is weak. Clone size is not always given. Where it is, it says once, few, many or a class for expanded clones.

j_gene,v_gene,d_gene,abundance,CDR3aa,CDR3nt
TRBJ2-1,TRBV19,.,many,CASSIQSSYNEQFF,TGTGCCAGTAGTATACAGAGCTCCTACAATGAGCAGTTCTTC
TRBJ2-1,TRBV30,TRBD2,.,CAQTSGEGGEQFF,TGTGCTCAGACTAGCGGGGAAGGCGGTGAGCAGTTCTTC
TRBJ2-1,TRBV29-1,.,few,CSVDGGASSYNEQFF,TGCAGCGTTGATGGCGGGGCGAGCTCCTACAATGAGCAGTTCTTC
TRBJ2-3,TRBV2,.,.,CASSPSTDTQYF,TGTGCCAGCAGCCCAAGCACAGATACGCAGTATTTT
TRBJ2-7,TRBV28,.,.,CATMTASYEQYF,TGTGCCACGATGACAGCTTCCTACGAGCAGTACTTC
TRBJ2-1,TRBV7-3,.,.,CASSLTDGLTYNEQFF,TGTGCCAGCAGCTTAACGGACGGACTCACCTACAATGAGCAGTTCTTC
TRBJ2-3,TRBV25-1,TRBD2,few,CASRALGTRDTQYF,TGTGCCAGCAGAGCCCTTGGGACTAGAGATACGCAGTATTTT
TRBJ2-5,TRBV5-1,.,few,CASNRDSTQETQYF,TGCGCCAGCAACCGCGACAGTACCCAAGAGACCCAGTACTTC
TRBJ2-3,TRBV30,TRBD2,.,CAWSVASGGTDTQYF,TGTGCCTGGAGTGTGGCCAGCGGGGGCACAGATACGCAGTATTTT
TRBJ2-1,TRBV28,.,.,CASSALSLRYNEQFF,TGTGCCAGCAGCGCACTCTCGTTACGGTACAATGAGCAGTTCTTC
TRBJ2-5,TRBV5-6,TRBD1,.,CASSFRQGGETQYF,TGTGCCAGCAGCTTTAGACAGGGTGGCGAGACCCAGTACTTC
TRBJ2-1,TRBV2,TRBD1,few,CASSTGQGPEQFF,TGTGCCAGCAGTACGGGACAGGGCCCTGAGCAGTTCTTC
TRBJ1-1,TRBV6-5,TRBD1,.,CAISGQGNTEAFF,TGTGCCATCAGTGGACAGGGGAACACTGAAGCTTTCTTT
TRBJ2-1,TRBV7-9,.,few,CASSITRDLYNEQFF,TGTGCCAGCAGCATTACCCGGGACTTGTACAATGAGCAGTTCTTC
TRBJ1-1,TRBV18,TRBD1,.,CASSGDRGNTEAFF,TGTGCCAGCTCCGGGGACAGGGGAAACACTGAAGCTTTCTTT
TRBJ2-3,TRBV27,TRBD2,few,CASSFMAGGTDTQYF,TGTGCCAGCAGTTTTATGGCGGGGGGCACAGATACGCAGTATTTT
TRBJ1-5,TRBV21-1,.,few,CATTGWGNQPQHF,TGTGCCACCACGGGATGGGGCAATCAGCCCCAGCATTTT
TRBJ1-1,TRBV29-1,.,.,CSVEGQMNTEAFF,TGCAGCGTTGAAGGGCAAATGAACACTGAAGCTTTCTTT
TRBJ1-2,TRBV28,.,.,CASSSGILGYGYTF,TGTGCCAGCAGTTCAGGAATCCTCGGCTATGGCTACACCTTC
TRBJ2-7,TRBV5-4,.,.,CARSVQGSDEQYF,TGTGCCCGTTCCGTGCAGGGAAGCGACGAGCAGTACTTC
TRBJ2-5,TRBV25-1,.,few,CASRVPGQETQYF,TGTGCCAGCAGGGTTCCGGGCCAAGAGACCCAGTACTTC
TRBJ2-1,TRBV2,.,few,CASSDQFEQFF,TGTGCCAGCAGTGACCAGTTTGAGCAGTTCTTC
TRBJ2-1,TRBV30,.,few,CAWSGFVVNEQFF,TGTGCCTGGAGTGGGTTCGTCGTCAATGAGCAGTTCTTC
TRBJ2-6,TRBV30,.,many,CAWSRVNGANVLTF,TGTGCCTGGAGCCGTGTTAATGGGGCCAACGTCCTGACTTTC
TRBJ2-1,TRBV10-3,TRBD1,.,CAISESTGISYNEQFF,TGTGCCATCAGTGAGTCGACAGGGATCTCCTACAATGAGCAGTTCTTC
TRBJ2-1,TRBV7-2,.,few,CASRDIGPYNEQFF,TGTGCCAGCAGGGACATCGGGCCATACAATGAGCAGTTCTTC
TRBJ2-1,TRBV2,.,few,CATSRVGRDLQFF,TGTGCCACCTCCCGGGTAGGCCGGGACCTACAGTTCTTC
TRBJ2-1,TRBV7-3,TRBD2,few,CASSGTSGGYGEQFF,TGTGCCAGCAGCGGCACTAGCGGGGGATATGGTGAGCAGTTCTTC
TRBJ1-3,TRBV4-2,.,few,CASSQEERNTIYF,TGTGCCAGCAGCCAAGAAGAGAGGAACACCATATATTTT
TRBJ2-3,TRBV10-3,.,.,CAAYGGPGTDTQYF,TGTGCCGCATACGGGGGGCCGGGCACAGATACGCAGTATTTT
TRBJ2-3,TRBV18,.,few,CASSPYGESTDTQYF,TGTGCCAGCTCACCATACGGGGAAAGCACAGATACGCAGTATTTT
TRBJ2-7,TRBV30,.,few,CAWSVPKGRLVWEQYF,TGTGCCTGGAGTGTACCGAAGGGTCGCCTGGTGTGGGAGCAGTACTTC
TRBJ1-4,TRBV9,TRBD1,few,CASSSGGLGDEKLFF,TGTGCCAGCAGCTCAGGGGGCCTAGGAGATGAAAAACTGTTTTTT
TRBJ1-4,TRBV4-1,.,many,CASSPYRHRGEKLFF,TGCGCCAGCAGCCCATACAGACACCGTGGAGAAAAACTGTTTTTT
TRBJ2-1,TRBV7-2,.,few,CASSSIGGGSNEQFF,TGTGCCAGCAGCTCTATAGGGGGAGGGAGCAATGAGCAGTTCTTC
TRBJ1-2,TRBV20-1,.,few,CSYYAGGYTF,TGCAGTTATTACGCCGGGGGCTACACCTTC
TRBJ2-3,TRBV28,.,.,CASVSPDGTDTQYF,TGTGCCAGCGTCTCCCCTGACGGCACAGATACGCAGTATTTT
TRBJ2-2,TRBV30,.,few,CAWTQNTGELFF,TGTGCCTGGACACAGAACACCGGGGAGCTGTTTTTT
TRBJ2-3,TRBV9,.,once,CASSVVEGTPPTDTQYF,TGTGCCAGCAGCGTAGTCGAAGGGACACCTCCCACAGATACGCAGTATTTT
TRBJ2-7,TRBV21-1,.,few,CASSKDYHGQYF,TGTGCCAGCAGCAAGGATTACCACGGGCAGTACTTC
TRBJ1-2,TRBV30,TRBD1,.,CAWDGQGGGYTF,TGTGCCTGGGATGGACAGGGAGGCGGCTACACCTTC
TRBJ1-2,TRBV10-3,TRBD1,few,CAIFQGQAYGYTF,TGTGCCATCTTCCAGGGACAGGCCTATGGCTACACCTTC
TRBJ2-1,TRBV12-5,.,.,CASGLAALNEQFF,TGTGCTAGTGGTTTGGCTGCCCTCAATGAGCAGTTCTTC
TRBJ2-5,TRBV11-2,.,few,CASSLVQRETQYF,TGTGCCAGCAGCTTAGTTCAGAGAGAGACCCAGTACTTC
TRBJ2-7,TRBV7-2,TRBD2,.,CASKNRGAGDEQYF,TGTGCCAGCAAAAACAGAGGCGCGGGGGACGAGCAGTACTTC
TRBJ2-3,TRBV6-5,TRBD1,few,CASSYGQGRDTQYF,TGTGCCAGCAGTTACGGACAGGGAAGGGATACGCAGTATTTT
TRBJ2-7,TRBV10-3,TRBD2,.,CAISGRGSPGGEQYF,TGTGCCATCAGTGGGCGTGGCTCCCCGGGGGGCGAGCAGTACTTC
TRBJ2-1,TRBV7-3,.,.,CASSSHGNNEQFF,TGTGCCAGCAGCTCCCATGGAAACAATGAGCAGTTCTTC
TRBJ2-5,TRBV30,.,few,CAWSVQPQETQYF,TGTGCCTGGAGTGTACAGCCGCAAGAGACCCAGTACTTC
TRBJ2-7,TRBV30,.,medium-sized,CAWTRDNSYEQYF,TGTGCCTGGACCCGGGACAATTCCTACGAGCAGTACTTC
TRBJ1-1,TRBV4-1,.,many,CASSNTGETEAFF,TGCGCCAGCAGCAATACGGGGGAGACAGAAGCTTTCTTT
TRBJ1-5,TRBV19,TRBD1,.,CASTVGTVNQPQHF,TGTGCCAGTACCGTCGGGACAGTCAATCAGCCCCAGCATTTT
TRBJ2-4,TRBV27,TRBD1,many,CASSLDRGHIQYF,TGTGCCAGCAGTCTCGACAGGGGACACATTCAGTACTTC
TRBJ1-4,TRBV30,.,.,CAWSVTRVSRKLFF,TGTGCCTGGAGTGTAACACGGGTTTCGAGAAAACTGTTTTTT
TRBJ2-1,TRBV14,TRBD1,few,CASSRTGIAYNEQFF,TGTGCCAGCAGCCGGACAGGGATCGCATACAATGAGCAGTTCTTC
TRBJ2-1,TRBV19,TRBD2,few,CASSIVGSGTTYNEQFF,TGTGCCAGTAGTATAGTCGGTAGCGGGACAACCTACAATGAGCAGTTCTTC
TRBJ2-5,TRBV7-2,TRBD1,.,CASSTDRGVGETQYF,TGTGCCAGCAGCACCGACAGGGGGGTCGGGGAGACCCAGTACTTC
TRBJ2-5,TRBV2,.,.,CASGYRETQYF,TGTGCCAGCGGCTACAGGGAGACCCAGTACTTC
TRBJ2-1,TRBV19,TRBD2,few,CASTQGGLASYNEQFF,TGTGCCAGTACCCAAGGGGGACTAGCCTCCTACAATGAGCAGTTCTTC
TRBJ2-6,TRBV21-1,.,few,CASSSGDRIGSGANVLTF,TGTGCCAGCAGCAGTGGCGACAGGATTGGCTCTGGGGCCAACGTCCTGACTTTC